Following are 30 T cell receptor beta chains from one sample sequenced in a study of Ad26.COV2.S vaccination and SARS-CoV-2 variants. Here immunoSEQ multiplex PCR was the method, and the copy in TCRdb shows in-frame clones only, minus some. The repertoire consists of fewer than 900,000 clones, with 70% to 90% occurring once and the leading ten covering about 1.5%. Treatment described: some 19 received Ad26.COV2.S at low or high dose, single or two shots; roughly 5 received placebo; per-sample allocation not given. The samples were gathered on day 63 after the first injection of vaccine or placebo. Material: peripheral blood, obtained in a trial of Ad26.COV2.S vaccine versus placebo. These receptors were taken from a person aged 18 to 65 who received the Ad26.COV2.S COVID-19 vaccine or a placebo.

The V call is TRBV27, the J call TRBJ1-1, with a weak D call TRBD1 (6 bases). CDR1 and CDR2 from the germline V gene are MNHEY and SMNVEV (reference sequence). The CDR3 is made up of 15 amino acids. The V end lost 2 bases, the J end lost 3 bases, and 13 bases lay between the germline ends. The CDR3: CASSLVGGQDTEAFF. The CDR3 DNA follows: TGTGCCAGCAGTTTAGTAGGGGGGCAGGACACTGAAGCTTTCTTT.

The rearrangement uses TRBV7-2 and TRBJ1-1; D may be TRBD1 (6 bases). Trimming shortened V by 1 base and J by 2 bases, and 11 bases separated the two germline ends. CDR3 length equals 15 residues. CDR1 SGHTA and CDR2 FQGNSA come from the germline V gene. CDR3 sequence reads: CASSLVGGINTEAFF. For the CDR3, the DNA is TGTGCCAGCAGCTTAGTAGGGGGGATCAACACTGAAGCTTTCTTT.

This sequence joins TRBV24-1 and TRBJ1-1; 11 positions match TRBD1. The germline V gene has CDR1 KGHDR and CDR2 SFDVKD. With 4 bases clipped from V and 5 bases from J, the junction kept 5 bases outside the gene matches. The CDR3 consists of 15 residues. CDR3 amino acids: CATSDPGQGATEAFF. CDR3 nucleotide sequence: TGTGCCACCAGTGACCCCGGACAGGGGGCAACTGAAGCTTTCTTT.

This clone was picked up one time. The chain is built from TRBV2 and TRBJ2-7; the D gene is possibly TRBD2 (6 bases). V lost 7 bases to trimming and J lost 1 base, with 8 bases between them. The CDR3 covers 12 residues. CDR1 is SNHLY, CDR2 FYNNEI, per germline. The CDR3 spells CASTGLSYEQYF. As DNA, the CDR3 is TGTGCCAGCACGGGACTGTCCTACGAGCAGTACTTC.

The CDR3, as DNA: TGTGCCAGCAGCCAGGGTTATGAGCAGTTCTTC. This translates into CASSQGYEQFF. This chain uses TRBV14 with TRBJ2-1; D gene unclear. Germline V CDR1 and CDR2: SGHDN, FVKESK. This CDR3 has 11 residues. Trimming removed 3 bases from V and 8 bases from J, with 5 bases in between.

The gene calls are TRBV19 and TRBJ1-2; D is unclear. The V gene's germline CDR1 is LNHDA and CDR2 SQIVND (reference sequence). Trimming stripped 9 bases from V and 0 bases from J, with 8 bases between. The CDR3 has 12 amino acids. Here the CDR3 DNA reads TGTGCCAGCTACAGTACTAACTATGGCTACACCTTC. Its protein product is CASYSTNYGYTF.

The chain uses TRBV18 and TRBJ1-1; 7 positions match TRBD1. This CDR3 comprises 13 residues. Germline V gene data show CDR1 as KGHSH and CDR2 as LQKENI. V was clipped by 6 bases and J by 5 bases; unmatched bases: 6. CDR3 bases: TGTGCCAGCTCGGCCGGGACAGTAACTGAAGCTTTCTTT. Its protein is CASSAGTVTEAFF. The full variable domain, rest sourced from reference TRBV18 and TRBJ1-1, is NAGVMQNPRHLVRRRGQEARLRCSPMKGHSHVYWYRQLPEEGLKFMVYLQKENIIDESGMPKERFSAEFPKEGPSILRIQQVVRGDSAAYFCASSAGTVTEAFFGQGTRLTVV.

The chain carries TRBV6-5 and TRBJ1-5; 9 nucleotides line up with TRBD1. V trimming: 3 bases; J trimming: 7 bases; junction bases outside the gene matches: 7. Germline values: CDR1 MNHEY, CDR2 SVGAGI. The CDR3 sequence is 15 residues long. The CDR3 DNA reads TGTGCCAGCAGTTATACAGGGGGCCTGGGACAGCCCCAGCATTTT. This sequence encodes CASSYTGGLGQPQHF.

The chain uses TRBV7-9 and TRBJ2-1; 9 nucleotides align to TRBD2. The CDR3 totals 15 residues. Germline V gene data show CDR1 as SEHNR and CDR2 as FQNEAQ (reference sequence). V gave up 5 bases and J gave up 2 bases; unmatched junction bases: 4. CDR3 residues: CASSGSGGTYNEQFF. The CDR3 DNA reads TGTGCCAGCAGCGGGAGCGGGGGGACCTACAATGAGCAGTTCTTC.

This clone was observed a single time. The chain carries TRBV4-2 and TRBJ1-1, with D perhaps matching TRBD1 (6 bases). The CDR3 spans 12 residues. The V gene lost 5 bases and the J gene lost 11 bases, with 15 bases spanning the gap. Per germline, CDR1 LGHNA and CDR2 YNFKEQ. CDR3 region: CASSSSGGSAFF. In DNA, the CDR3 is TGTGCCAGCAGCTCATCGGGGGGCTCGGCTTTCTTT.

This clone was seen a single time. CDR3 coding DNA: TGTGCCAGCAGCGCAACCGCTAGCGGAGCCGGCTCTGGGGCCAACGTCCTGACTTTC. It yields the protein CASSATASGAGSGANVLTF. J is TRBJ2-6 and V is TRBV6-4, with 7 bases that match TRBD2. The V segment lost 6 bases and the J segment 0 bases; nucleotides outside the gene matches: 14. Germline CDR1 MRHNA, CDR2 SNTAGT. The CDR3 sequence is 19 residues long.

The chain recombines TRBV15 with TRBJ1-3; D is perhaps TRBD1 (5 bases). Germline V gene data show CDR1 as LNHNV and CDR2 as YYDKDF (reference sequence). V was trimmed by 8 bases and J by 0 bases, leaving 11 bases between them. The CDR3 covers 14 residues. CDR3 residues: CATGDGFSGNTIYF. The CDR3 nucleotides are TGTGCCACCGGGGACGGATTCTCTGGAAACACCATATATTTT.

The V and J genes are TRBV3-1 (or the pseudogene TRBV3-2) and TRBJ2-1; D might be TRBD2 (5 bases). From germline, CDR1 is LGHDT and CDR2 YNNKEL (reference sequence). This CDR3 has 15 amino acids. Trimming stripped 1 base from V and 2 bases from J, with 9 bases between. DNA for the CDR3: TGTGCCAGCAGCCAAGCCGGGAAGACCTACAATGAGCAGTTCTTC. It codes for CASSQAGKTYNEQFF.

In its sample, this clone was seen once. The rearrangement joins TRBV3-1 (or the pseudogene TRBV3-2) to TRBJ1-1; D ambiguous. V was trimmed by 1 base and J by 0 bases, leaving 9 bases between them. CDR3 length equals 15 residues. From germline, CDR1 is LGHDT and CDR2 YNNKEL (reference sequence). The CDR3 DNA is TGTGCCAGCAGCCAAGGTCTCGGCTTGAACACTGAAGCTTTCTTT. It encodes CASSQGLGLNTEAFF.

The chain links TRBV19 to TRBJ2-7; D is unresolved. The CDR3 has 11 amino acids. Trimming left V 3 bases short and J 6 bases short, with 6 bases between. Germline V gene data show CDR1 as LNHDA and CDR2 as SQIVND (reference sequence). The DNA of the CDR3 is TGTGCCAGTAGTATGGGCCGCGAGCAGTACTTC. Translation gives CASSMGREQYF.

This chain joins TRBV5-6 and TRBJ1-6, with D perhaps TRBD1 (6 bases). The V gene's germline CDR1 is SGHDT and CDR2 YYEEEE. CDR3 length: 16 residues. Trimming left V 4 bases short and J 7 bases short, with 18 bases between. The DNA for the CDR3 is TGTGCCAGCAGCCAGGACAGACAACCTCCAAATTCACCCCTCCACTTT. This gives the protein CASSQDRQPPNSPLHF.

The chain joins TRBV5-1 to TRBJ2-1; the match to TRBD2 covers 9 bases. With 5 bases clipped from V and 4 bases from J, the junction kept 4 bases outside the gene matches. CDR1 is SGHRS and CDR2 is YFSETQ in the germline V gene. The CDR3 is 14 amino acids. The CDR3, as DNA: TGCGCCAGCAGTGGCGGGGGGGCTTACAATGAGCAGTTCTTC. Protein: CASSGGGAYNEQFF. The full variable domain, with the rest looked up from reference TRBV5-1 and TRBJ2-1, is KAGVTQTPRYLIKTRGQQVTLSCSPISGHRSVSWYQQTPGQGLQFLFEYFSETQRNKGNFPGRFSGRQFSNSRSEMNVSTLELGDSALYLCASSGGGAYNEQFFGPGTRLTVL.

The V call is TRBV7-9, the J call TRBJ1-2; D unclear. Germline V gene sequence: CDR1 SEHNR, CDR2 FQNEAQ (reference sequence). The CDR3 contains 12 residues. V dropped 2 bases and J dropped 9 bases, with 10 bases sitting between them. CDR3 in DNA: TGTGCCAGCAGCTTACCTGTAGGTCGCTACACCTTC. Protein: CASSLPVGRYTF.

The chain combines TRBV2 with TRBJ2-5, with TRBD1 matching over 8 bases. The V gene's germline CDR1 is SNHLY and CDR2 FYNNEI. The CDR3 runs to 15 residues. Trimming took 6 bases from V and 4 from J; bases not matched to a gene: 10. The CDR3 region has the DNA TGTGCCAGCAGGGGAACACAGGGGGTTCGAGAGACCCAGTACTTC. Translating it yields CASRGTQGVRETQYF.

This clone appeared a few times. For the CDR3, the DNA is TGTGCCAGCAGCCCGGGGACAGGGGGCGGGGGCAATCAGCCCCAGCATTTT. Its translation is CASSPGTGGGGNQPQHF. This rearrangement joins TRBV5-8 to TRBJ1-5; TRBD1 agrees at 12 bases. Germline CDR1 SGHTS, CDR2 YDEGEE. The CDR3 spans 17 residues. Unmatched junction bases numbered 7, after V lost 4 bases and J lost 2 bases.

This clone was picked up one time. The chain carries TRBV19 and TRBJ2-1, with 12 bases fitting TRBD2. Germline-derived CDR1 and CDR2 are LNHDA and SQIVND (reference sequence). The V and J ends lost 10 bases and 5 bases, in that order; junction bases with no gene match: 6. The CDR3 spans 14 residues. The CDR3 region has the DNA TGTGCCACCCACTCTAGCGGGAGGGACAATGAGCAGTTCTTC. Its protein product is CATHSSGRDNEQFF.

The rearrangement links TRBV12-5 to TRBJ2-7; D is uncertain. This CDR3 is built from 11 residues. The germline V gene has CDR1 LGHNT and CDR2 FRNRAP. V was cut by 6 bases and J by 4 bases, with 7 bases left in between. CDR3 loop: CASGLNYEQYF. DNA of the CDR3: TGTGCTAGTGGCCTTAATTACGAGCAGTACTTC.

The gene calls are TRBV27 and TRBJ2-5; the match to TRBD2 covers 10 bases. The CDR3 sequence is 16 residues long. J was trimmed by 1 base and V by 0 bases; bases with no gene match: 2. The germline CDR1 and CDR2 sequences are MNHEY and SMNVEV (reference sequence). The CDR3 coding sequence is TGTGCCAGCAGTTTATCGGCTAGCGGGGGCCAAGAGACCCAGTACTTC. It translates to CASSLSASGGQETQYF.

This chain joins TRBV12-5 and TRBJ1-1; D call uncertain. Germline CDR1 is LGHNT and CDR2 is FRNRAP. V dropped 2 bases and J dropped 2 bases, with 12 bases sitting between them. CDR3 length: 15 residues. The CDR3 here is CASGLPLLGNTEAFF. CDR3 nucleotide sequence: TGTGCTAGTGGTTTGCCCCTATTGGGCAACACTGAAGCTTTCTTT.

The chain carries TRBV5-1 and TRBJ2-7, with 9 bases that match TRBD2. J was trimmed by 2 bases and V by 4 bases; bases with no gene match: 10. CDR3 size: 16 residues. In germline, CDR1 is SGHRS, CDR2 YFSETQ. CDR3 loop: CASSSPGGRGTYEQYF. CDR3 bases: TGCGCCAGCAGCAGCCCCGGCGGGAGGGGTACCTACGAGCAGTACTTC.

The CDR3 DNA reads as TGTGCCAGCAGCCCAGACCGTGTCTATGGCTACACCTTC. Its translation: CASSPDRVYGYTF. This sequence joins TRBV7-9 and TRBJ1-2; D is undetermined. CDR3 length: 13 residues. Deletions cut 5 bases from V and 4 bases from J, with 11 bases between. The germline V gene encodes CDR1 SEHNR and CDR2 FQNEAQ (reference sequence). Complete variable domain (other parts from reference TRBV7-9 and TRBJ1-2): DTGVSQNPRHKITKRGQNVTFRCDPISEHNRLYWYRQTLGQGPEFLTYFQNEAQLEKSRLLSDRFSAERPKGSFSTLEIQRTEQGDSAMYLCASSPDRVYGYTFGSGTRLTVV.

With respect to this clone: Other nucleotide sequences from this sample produce the same CDR3. The V call is TRBV30, the J call TRBJ2-3, with a weak D call TRBD2 (6 bases). Germline V lookup: CDR1 GTSNPN, CDR2 SVGIG (reference sequence). CDR3 length equals 12 residues. Trimming stripped 5 bases from V and 3 bases from J, with 9 bases between. The DNA for the CDR3 is TGTGCCTGGGGCGGGGCTACAGATACGCAGTATTTT. Amino acid sequence: CAWGGATDTQYF.

The chain couples TRBV7-2 to TRBJ2-7, with 13 bases identical to TRBD2. This CDR3 spans 15 amino acids. Germline V gives CDR1 SGHTA, CDR2 FQGNSA. V was pared by 5 bases and J by 7 bases, with 8 bases of the junction left unmatched. The CDR3 is CASSPSTSGRGEQYF. Written as DNA, the CDR3 is TGTGCCAGCAGCCCGAGCACTAGCGGGAGGGGGGAGCAGTACTTC.

The CDR3 region is CASGQQPYEQYF. CDR3 coding DNA: TGTGCCAGCGGACAGCAACCCTACGAGCAGTACTTC. The chain carries TRBV6-5 and TRBJ2-7; possible D gene TRBD1, 6 bases. In germline, CDR1 is MNHEY, CDR2 SVGAGI. The ends were cut back, 8 bases at V and 2 bases at J, with 10 bases in the middle. The CDR3 loop spans 12 amino acids.

J is TRBJ1-1 and V is TRBV18; D gene uncertain. Germline CDR1 is KGHSH and CDR2 is LQKENI. Trimming left V 3 bases short and J 0 bases short, with 8 bases between. The CDR3 is 14 residues long. CDR3 nucleotides: TGTGCCAGCTCACCCCAGACACTGAACACTGAAGCTTTCTTT. This codes for CASSPQTLNTEAFF. The full variable domain, its missing parts supplied by reference TRBV18 and TRBJ1-1, is NAGVMQNPRHLVRRRGQEARLRCSPMKGHSHVYWYRQLPEEGLKFMVYLQKENIIDESGMPKERFSAEFPKEGPSILRIQQVVRGDSAAYFCASSPQTLNTEAFFGQGTRLTVV.